Listed here are 8 T cell receptor beta chains from one sample, sequenced in a study of shared clonotypes between healthy human individuals. Generated by immunoSEQ multiplex PCR, the TCRdb table keeps only in-frame clones and is missing some. The data show roughly 1 million clones, more than 65% seen once. Material for sequencing was memory CD4+ T cells sorted from blood. The subset was: CD45RA-negative fraction. All receptors derive from a man aged 18 to 29 in good health.

The genes are TRBV4-1 and TRBJ2-5; 11 bases match TRBD1. The closer fit of TRBJ2-7 to the DNA end suggests the J call may be wrong. This CDR3 region has 15 residues. Germline V gene data show CDR1 as MGHRA and CDR2 as YSYEKL. DNA for the CDR3: TGCGCCAGCAGCCAGCGGACAGGGGGCGAGTACGAGCAGTACTTC. This translates into CASSQRTGGEYEQYF.

The rearrangement uses TRBV28 and TRBJ2-7; TRBD1 might be the D (7 bases). Trimming pared 5 bases from V and 5 bases from J, leaving 16 bases between. Germline V lookup: CDR1 MDHEN, CDR2 SYDVKM. The CDR3 contains 14 residues. The CDR3 loop reads CASSGTAGRDEQYF. The CDR3 bases are TGTGCCAGCAGTGGGACAGCGGGTAGGGACGAGCAGTACTTC.

The chain carries TRBV11-3 and TRBJ2-3, with a weak D call TRBD1 (6 bases). V dropped 4 bases and J dropped 4 bases, with 12 bases sitting between them. The V gene's germline CDR1 is SGHNT and CDR2 YENEEA. This CDR3 has 14 residues. DNA for the CDR3: TGTGCCAGCAGCTCAGGGGCTTCTTCAGATACGCAGTATTTT. Its translation is CASSSGASSDTQYF.

This clone has only a few counts. This chain uses TRBV5-8 with TRBJ1-4; D may be TRBD1 (5 bases). Trimming pared 0 bases from V and 0 bases from J, leaving 6 bases between. Germline V gene lookup returns CDR1 SGHTS and CDR2 YDEGEE. There are 15 residues in the CDR3. The CDR3 sequence: CASSLEGATNEKLFF. For the CDR3, the DNA is TGTGCCAGCAGCTTGGAAGGGGCAACTAATGAAAAACTGTTTTTT. Together with reference TRBV5-8 and TRBJ1-4, the CDR3 gives the full variable domain: EAGVTQSPTHLIKTRGQQATLRCSPISGHTSVYWYQQALGLGLQFLLWYDEGEERNRGNFPPRFSGRQFPNYSSELNVNALELEDSALYLCASSLEGATNEKLFFGSGTQLSVL.

V and J are TRBV7-2 and TRBJ1-2; TRBD1 is a possible D gene (6 bases). CDR3 length: 14 residues. Germline V lookup: CDR1 SGHTA, CDR2 FQGNSA. Trimming left V 1 base short and J 8 bases short, with 14 bases between. The CDR3 DNA is TGTGCCAGCAGCTTAGATAACAGGGAGAACGGCTACACCTTC. Its protein product is CASSLDNRENGYTF.

The J gene is TRBJ2-2, the V gene TRBV2; TRBD1 aligns across 7 bases. The V segment lost 10 bases and the J segment 1 base; nucleotides outside the gene matches: 6. This CDR3 contains 14 residues. From germline, CDR1 is SNHLY and CDR2 FYNNEI. CDR3 sequence (DNA): TGTGCCACGATGACAGGGAAGAACACCGGGGAGCTGTTTTTT. Encoded protein: CATMTGKNTGELFF.

The genes are TRBV2 and TRBJ1-2; possible D gene TRBD1, 5 bases. The CDR3 loop spans 14 amino acids. The germline V gene encodes CDR1 SNHLY and CDR2 FYNNEI. Trimming removed 5 bases at V and 3 bases at J, with 13 bases between. CDR3 bases: TGTGCCAGCAGTACGATTGGGGGAGACTATGGCTACACCTTC. It translates to CASSTIGGDYGYTF.

A note on this clone: Mismatch with germline at one junction end may stem from a read error. This chain joins TRBV30 and TRBJ2-7; no clear D gene. CDR1 is GTSNPN and CDR2 is SVGIG in the germline V gene (reference sequence). The CDR3 covers 13 residues. The CDR3 here is CAWSVGDLYEQCF. The CDR3 region has the DNA TGTGCCTGGAGTGTGGGTGACCTATACGAGCAGTGCTTC.